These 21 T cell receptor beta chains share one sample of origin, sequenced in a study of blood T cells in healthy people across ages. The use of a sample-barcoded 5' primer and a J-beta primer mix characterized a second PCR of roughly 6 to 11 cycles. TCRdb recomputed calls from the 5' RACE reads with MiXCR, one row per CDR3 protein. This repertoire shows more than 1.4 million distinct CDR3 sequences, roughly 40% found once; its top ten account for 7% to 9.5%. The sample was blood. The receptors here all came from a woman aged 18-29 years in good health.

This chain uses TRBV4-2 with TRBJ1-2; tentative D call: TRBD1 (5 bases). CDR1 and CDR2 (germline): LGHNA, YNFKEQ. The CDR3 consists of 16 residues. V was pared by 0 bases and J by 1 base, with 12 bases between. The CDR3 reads CASSQEGRASNYGYTF. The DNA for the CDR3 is TGTGCCAGCAGCCAAGAGGGACGGGCCAGTAACTATGGCTACACCTTC.

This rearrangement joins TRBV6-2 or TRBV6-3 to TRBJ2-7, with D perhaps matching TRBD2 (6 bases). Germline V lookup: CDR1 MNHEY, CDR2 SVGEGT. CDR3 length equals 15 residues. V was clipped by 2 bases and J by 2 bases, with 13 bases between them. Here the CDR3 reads CASSYRGADPYEQYF. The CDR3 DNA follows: TGTGCCAGCAGTTACCGCGGGGCAGATCCCTACGAGCAGTACTTC.

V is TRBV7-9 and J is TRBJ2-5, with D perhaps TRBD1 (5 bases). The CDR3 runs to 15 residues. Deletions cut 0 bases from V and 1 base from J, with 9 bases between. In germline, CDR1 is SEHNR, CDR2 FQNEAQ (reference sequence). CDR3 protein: CASSLAGVFQETQYF. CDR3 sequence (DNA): TGTGCCAGCAGCTTAGCAGGGGTTTTCCAAGAGACCCAGTACTTC.

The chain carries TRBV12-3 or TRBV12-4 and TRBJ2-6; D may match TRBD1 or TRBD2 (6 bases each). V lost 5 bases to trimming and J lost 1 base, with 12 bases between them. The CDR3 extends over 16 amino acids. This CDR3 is CASSTGGLSGANVLTF. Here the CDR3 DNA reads TGTGCCAGCAGTACCGGGGGCTTATCTGGGGCCAACGTCCTGACTTTC.

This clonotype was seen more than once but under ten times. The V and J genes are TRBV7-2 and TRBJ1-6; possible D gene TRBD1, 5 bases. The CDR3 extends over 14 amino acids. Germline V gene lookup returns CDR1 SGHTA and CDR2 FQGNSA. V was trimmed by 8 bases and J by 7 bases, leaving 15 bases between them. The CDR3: CASSKGGVNSPLHF. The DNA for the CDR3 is TGTGCCAGCTCCAAGGGAGGGGTAAATTCACCCCTCCACTTT.

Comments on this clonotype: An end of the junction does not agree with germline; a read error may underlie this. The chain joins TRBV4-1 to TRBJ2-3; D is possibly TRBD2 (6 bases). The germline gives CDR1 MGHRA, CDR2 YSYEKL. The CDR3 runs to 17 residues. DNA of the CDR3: TGCGCCAGCAGCAAAGAACCCTCCCGGGAGAACGCAGATACGCAGTATTTT. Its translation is CASSKEPSRENADTQYF.

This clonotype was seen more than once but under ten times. The CDR3 DNA reads TGCGCCAGCAGCCAAGAGGGCGGCATCGATGAAAAACTGTTTTTT. This codes for CASSQEGGIDEKLFF. The chain links TRBV4-1 to TRBJ1-4; the D is unclear. This CDR3 has 15 residues. Germline loops: CDR1 MGHRA, CDR2 YSYEKL. V was pared by 0 bases and J by 6 bases, with 11 bases between.

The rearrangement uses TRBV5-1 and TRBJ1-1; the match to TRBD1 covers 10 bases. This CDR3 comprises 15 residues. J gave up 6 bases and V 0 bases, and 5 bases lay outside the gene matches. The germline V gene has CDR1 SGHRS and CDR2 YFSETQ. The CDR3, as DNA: TGCGCCAGCAGCTTGGCGACAGGGGGCTCGGCTGAAGCTTTCTTT. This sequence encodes CASSLATGGSAEAFF.

The CDR3 protein is CASSQDRGLAGGDFTDTQYF. The CDR3 DNA reads as TGCGCCAGCAGCCAAGATCGTGGTCTAGCGGGAGGGGATTTCACAGATACGCAGTATTTT. This chain links TRBV4-1 with TRBJ2-3, with 12 bases fitting TRBD2. Looked up from germline, CDR1 is MGHRA and CDR2 is YSYEKL. Trimming at V came to 0 bases and at J to 2 bases, leaving 12 bases not matched to a gene. The CDR3 length is 20 residues.

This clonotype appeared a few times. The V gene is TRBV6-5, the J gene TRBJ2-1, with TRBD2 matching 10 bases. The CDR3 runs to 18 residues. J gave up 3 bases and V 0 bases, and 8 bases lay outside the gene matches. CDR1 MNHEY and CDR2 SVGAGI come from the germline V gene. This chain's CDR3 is CASSYSMWTSGLYNEQFF. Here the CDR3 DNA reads TGTGCCAGCAGTTACTCGATGTGGACTAGCGGCCTCTACAATGAGCAGTTCTTC.

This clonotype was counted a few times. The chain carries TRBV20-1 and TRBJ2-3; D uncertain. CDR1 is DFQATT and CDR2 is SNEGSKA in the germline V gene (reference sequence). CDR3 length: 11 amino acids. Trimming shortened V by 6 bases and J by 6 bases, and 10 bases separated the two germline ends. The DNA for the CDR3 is TGCAGTGCAAGAAATCGGGATACGCAGTATTTT. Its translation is CSARNRDTQYF.

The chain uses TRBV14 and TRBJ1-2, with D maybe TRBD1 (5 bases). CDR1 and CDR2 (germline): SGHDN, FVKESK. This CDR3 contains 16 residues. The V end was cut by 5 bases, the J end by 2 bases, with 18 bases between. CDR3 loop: CASSTNIRDLNYGYTF. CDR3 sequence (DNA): TGTGCCAGCAGCACCAATATCAGGGACCTCAACTATGGCTACACCTTC.

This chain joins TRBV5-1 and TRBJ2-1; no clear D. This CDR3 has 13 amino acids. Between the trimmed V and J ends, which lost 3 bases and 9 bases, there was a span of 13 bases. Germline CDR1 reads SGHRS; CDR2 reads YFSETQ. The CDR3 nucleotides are TGCGCCAGCAGCTCGACCCTCACTGGTGAGCAGTTCTTC. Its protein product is CASSSTLTGEQFF.

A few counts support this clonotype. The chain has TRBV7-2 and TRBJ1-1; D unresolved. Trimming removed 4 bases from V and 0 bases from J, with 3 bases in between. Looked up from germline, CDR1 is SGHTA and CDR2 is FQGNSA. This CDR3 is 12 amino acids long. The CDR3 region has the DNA TGTGCCAGCAGCTGGGTGAACACTGAAGCTTTCTTT. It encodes CASSWVNTEAFF.

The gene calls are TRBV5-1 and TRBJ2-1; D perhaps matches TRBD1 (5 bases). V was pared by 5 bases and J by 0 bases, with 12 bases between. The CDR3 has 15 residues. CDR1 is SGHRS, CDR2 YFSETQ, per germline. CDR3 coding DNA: TGCGCCAGCAGTATACAGGTGAGCTCCTACAATGAGCAGTTCTTC. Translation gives CASSIQVSSYNEQFF.

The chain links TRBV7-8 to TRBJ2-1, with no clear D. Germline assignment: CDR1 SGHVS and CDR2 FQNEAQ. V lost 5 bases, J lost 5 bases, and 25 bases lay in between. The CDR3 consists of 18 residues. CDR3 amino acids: CASSANSAVVLEHNEQFF. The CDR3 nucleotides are TGTGCCAGCAGCGCAAATTCAGCAGTGGTCCTGGAACACAATGAGCAGTTCTTC.

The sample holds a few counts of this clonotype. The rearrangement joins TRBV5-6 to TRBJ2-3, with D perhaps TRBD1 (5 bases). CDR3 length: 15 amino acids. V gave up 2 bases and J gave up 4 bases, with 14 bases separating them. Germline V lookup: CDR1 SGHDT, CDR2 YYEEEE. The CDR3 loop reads CASSFPRQGSDTQYF. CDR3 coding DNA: TGTGCCAGCAGCTTCCCCAGGCAGGGCTCAGATACGCAGTATTTT.

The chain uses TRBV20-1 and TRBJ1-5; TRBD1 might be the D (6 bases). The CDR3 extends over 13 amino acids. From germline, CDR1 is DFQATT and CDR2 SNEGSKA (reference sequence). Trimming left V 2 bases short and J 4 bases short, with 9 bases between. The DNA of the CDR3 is TGCAGTGCTAGAACAGGGCCGAATCAGCCCCAGCATTTT. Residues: CSARTGPNQPQHF.

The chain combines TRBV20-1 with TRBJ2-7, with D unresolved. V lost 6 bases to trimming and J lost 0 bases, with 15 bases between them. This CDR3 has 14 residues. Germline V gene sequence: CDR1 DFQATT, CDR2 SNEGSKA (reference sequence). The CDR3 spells CSAPVRGSSYEQYF. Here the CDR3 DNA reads TGCAGTGCCCCAGTCCGCGGTAGCTCCTACGAGCAGTACTTC.

The CDR3 loop reads CASSFISGSNQPQHF. CDR3 bases: TGTGCCAGCAGTTTTATCTCAGGGAGCAATCAGCCCCAGCATTTT. This sequence joins TRBV12-3 or TRBV12-4 and TRBJ1-5; TRBD1 is a possible D gene (5 bases). The length of the CDR3 is 15 residues. V lost 3 bases and J lost 1, with 10 bases in between.

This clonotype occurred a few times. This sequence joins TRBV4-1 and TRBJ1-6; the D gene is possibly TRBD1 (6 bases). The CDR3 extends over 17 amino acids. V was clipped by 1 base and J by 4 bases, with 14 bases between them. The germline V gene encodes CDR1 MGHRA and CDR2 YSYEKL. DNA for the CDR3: TGCGCCAGCAGCCAAGCTGGGGGGCGAGGGTATAATTCACCCCTCCACTTT. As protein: CASSQAGGRGYNSPLHF.